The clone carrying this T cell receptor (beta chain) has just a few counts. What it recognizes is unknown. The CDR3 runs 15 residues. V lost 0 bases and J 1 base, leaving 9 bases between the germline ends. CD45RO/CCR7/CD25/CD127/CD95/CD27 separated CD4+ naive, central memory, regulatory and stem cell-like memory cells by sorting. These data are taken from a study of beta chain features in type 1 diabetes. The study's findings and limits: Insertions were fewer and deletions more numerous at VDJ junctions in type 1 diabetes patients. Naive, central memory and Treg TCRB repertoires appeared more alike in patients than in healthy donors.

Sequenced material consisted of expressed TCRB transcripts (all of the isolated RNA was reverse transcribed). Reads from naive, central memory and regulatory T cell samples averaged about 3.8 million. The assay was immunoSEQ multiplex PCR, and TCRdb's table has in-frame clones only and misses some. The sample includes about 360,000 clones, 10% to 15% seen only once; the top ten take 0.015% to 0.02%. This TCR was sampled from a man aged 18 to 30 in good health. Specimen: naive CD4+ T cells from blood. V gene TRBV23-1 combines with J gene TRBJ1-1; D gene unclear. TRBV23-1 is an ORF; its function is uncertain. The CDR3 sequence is CASSQSGRSNTEAFF. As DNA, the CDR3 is TGCGCCAGCAGTCAATCTGGCAGGTCGAACACTGAAGCTTTCTTT.